This T cell receptor (beta chain) was sequenced for a study of OX40 agonist ivuxolimab in advanced cancers. The CDR3 contains 15 residues. Losses at the gene ends were 2 bases for V and 2 bases for J; bases not matched to a gene: 0. The germline CDR1 and CDR2 sequences are MGHRA and YSYEKL. Method: immunoSEQ multiplex PCR; TCRdb's copy keeps in-frame clones and lacks some. The sample contains about 18,000 clones, roughly 80% of which appear only once. The sequence was obtained from an adult with an advanced solid tumor such as melanoma, head and neck, liver or kidney cancer. This specimen consisted of CD4+ or CD8+ T cells sorted from blood, obtained in a trial of the OX40 agonist ivuxolimab. The chain joins TRBV4-1 to TRBJ2-7; 13 nucleotides match TRBD2. CDR3 residues: CASSQTSGGAYEQYF. The CDR3 DNA sequence: TGCGCCAGCAGCCAAACTAGCGGGGGGGCCTACGAGCAGTACTTC.